These 15 T cell receptor beta chains originate from one sample sequenced in a study of blood T cell repertoires in COVID-19. Measured with immunoSEQ multiplex PCR; TCRdb has only the in-frame clones, and not every one. Of around 63,000 clones listed, 79% are singletons. Sequencing was performed on peripheral blood. Receptors originate from a human donor in a cohort sampled during active COVID-19.

V gene TRBV28 combines with J gene TRBJ2-5; TRBD1 is a possible D gene (6 bases). Trimming pared 2 bases from V and 1 base from J, leaving 11 bases between. Germline-derived CDR1 and CDR2 are MDHEN and SYDVKM. The CDR3 has 15 amino acids. CDR3 DNA: TGTGCCAGCAGTTTAGCTACAGGGTTCCAAGAGACCCAGTACTTC. It specifies CASSLATGFQETQYF.

The chain uses TRBV4-1 and TRBJ2-7, with TRBD2 as a possible D gene (5 bases). This CDR3 has 17 residues. Trimming left V 3 bases short and J 0 bases short, with 18 bases between. The germline CDR1 and CDR2 sequences are MGHRA and YSYEKL. The CDR3 region is CASSQTTAVRSSYEQYF. The CDR3 coding sequence is TGCGCCAGCAGCCAGACAACAGCGGTTAGGAGCTCCTACGAGCAGTACTTC.

The count of this clone is one. The chain joins TRBV24-1 to TRBJ2-1; 13 positions agree with TRBD2. CDR1 and CDR2 (germline): KGHDR, SFDVKD. The CDR3 is 15 residues long. The V segment lost 5 bases and the J segment 7 bases; nucleotides outside the gene matches: 4. CDR3 bases: TGTGCCACCAGTGGCCGGACTAGCGGGAGAAATGAGCAGTTCTTC. This translates into CATSGRTSGRNEQFF.

This chain connects TRBV11-3 to TRBJ2-5, with 8 bases that match TRBD1. Germline values: CDR1 SGHNT, CDR2 YENEEA. The CDR3 length is 14 residues. Trimming took 3 bases from V and 5 from J; bases not matched to a gene: 5. Written as DNA, the CDR3 is TGTGCCAGCAGCTTTCTGCAGGGGGCTGAGACCCAGTACTTC. It specifies CASSFLQGAETQYF.

This chain uses TRBV24-1 with TRBJ2-3; 9 bases are shared with TRBD1. Per the germline V gene, CDR1 is KGHDR and CDR2 is SFDVKD. This CDR3 is 16 amino acids long. After removal of 8 bases from V and 1 base from J, the junction contained 9 bases not matched to a gene. CDR3 in amino acids: CATNTGGDRGTDTQYF. CDR3 nucleotides: TGTGCCACCAACACGGGCGGGGACAGGGGCACAGATACGCAGTATTTT.

The V and J genes are TRBV4-1 and TRBJ2-5; TRBD2 agrees at 7 bases. There are 18 residues in the CDR3. The V gene end was trimmed by 0 bases and the J gene end by 1 base; junction bases not matched to a gene: 11. Germline CDR1 reads MGHRA; CDR2 reads YSYEKL. The CDR3 reads CASSQESGASGFQETQYF. CDR3 nucleotides: TGCGCCAGCAGCCAAGAATCTGGGGCTAGCGGATTCCAAGAGACCCAGTACTTC.

The genes are TRBV11-3 and TRBJ2-7; 10 bases agree with TRBD1. This CDR3 is built from 14 residues. Germline V CDR1 and CDR2: SGHNT, YENEEA. V was pared by 5 bases and J by 4 bases, with 5 bases of the junction left unmatched. The CDR3 coding sequence is TGTGCCAGCAGCCGGGACAGGGGCTTTTACGAGCAGTACTTC. Translated, it gives CASSRDRGFYEQYF.

DNA for the CDR3: TGTGCCAGCAGCTTCCAGACAGGGAAGAACACTGAAGCTTTCTTT. Translation: CASSFQTGKNTEAFF. V and J are TRBV5-4 and TRBJ1-1; 7 bases fit TRBD1. CDR1 SGHNT and CDR2 YYREEE come from the germline V gene (reference sequence). With 2 bases clipped from V and 1 base from J, the junction kept 5 bases outside the gene matches. The CDR3 has 15 residues.

Here the CDR3 DNA reads TGCAGCGTCTTACCGGGAAGCACAGATACGCAGTATTTT. Translating it yields CSVLPGSTDTQYF. The rearrangement joins TRBV29-1 to TRBJ2-3; D is possibly TRBD2 (5 bases). The germline V and J ends were trimmed by 6 bases and 0 bases, with 10 bases remaining between them. Germline loops: CDR1 SQVTM, CDR2 ANQGSEA. The length of the CDR3 is 13 residues.

The rearrangement uses TRBV4-1 and TRBJ2-1, with 12 positions matching TRBD2. The CDR3 length is 22 residues. Germline CDR1 reads MGHRA; CDR2 reads YSYEKL. V lost 3 bases, J lost 4 bases, and 22 bases stayed unmatched. In nucleotides, the CDR3 is TGCGCCAGCAGCCATCGGGACAGGGGACCTAGCGGGAGGGGGGGTTGGTACAATGAGCAGTTCTTC. This translates into CASSHRDRGPSGRGGWYNEQFF.

This clone was seen once. The rearrangement joins TRBV4-3 to TRBJ1-1; TRBD1 aligns across 7 bases. Germline V gives CDR1 LGHNA, CDR2 YSLEER. The CDR3 has 15 amino acids. Trimming removed 3 bases from V and 3 bases from J; junction bases left unmatched: 7. CDR3 sequence: CASSQVQGLDTEAFF. CDR3 sequence (DNA): TGCGCCAGCAGCCAGGTACAGGGGTTGGACACTGAAGCTTTCTTT.

The rearrangement uses TRBV20-1 and TRBJ2-3, with D unresolved. The CDR3 runs to 11 residues. The germline gives CDR1 DFQATT, CDR2 SNEGSKA (reference sequence). Trimming shortened V by 3 bases and J by 7 bases, and 8 bases separated the two germline ends. Here the CDR3 reads CSARAEHTQYF. CDR3 in DNA: TGCAGTGCTAGGGCGGAACATACGCAGTATTTT.

This sequence joins TRBV20-1 and TRBJ2-1; D possibly corresponds to TRBD2 (6 bases). Germline CDR1 and CDR2: DFQATT and SNEGSKA (reference sequence). V lost 3 bases and J lost 5, with 14 bases in between. CDR3 length: 14 amino acids. For the CDR3, the DNA is TGCAGTGCTAGTCTGGGGGGATTGGACAATGAGCAGTTCTTC. Its translation is CSASLGGLDNEQFF.

The V call is TRBV28, the J call TRBJ2-7; 12 nucleotides align to TRBD1. Germline loops: CDR1 MDHEN, CDR2 SYDVKM. V lost 5 bases, J lost 5 bases, and 7 bases stayed unmatched. This CDR3 comprises 15 residues. CDR3 residues: CASSHGTGGRDEQYF. CDR3 bases: TGTGCCAGCAGTCACGGGACAGGGGGCAGGGACGAGCAGTACTTC.

The chain carries TRBV28 and TRBJ2-4, with D tentatively TRBD1 (5 bases). V lost 3 bases and J 0 bases, leaving 18 bases between the germline ends. This CDR3 spans 18 amino acids. Germline V CDR1 and CDR2: MDHEN, SYDVKM. The CDR3 region is CASSFPQRQSLAKNIQYF. CDR3 coding DNA: TGTGCCAGCAGTTTCCCGCAGAGACAGTCTTTAGCCAAAAACATTCAGTACTTC.